The 10 T cell receptor beta chains listed next were all sequenced from one sample in a study of T cell responses to AZD1222 COVID-19 vaccine. Here immunoSEQ multiplex PCR was the method, and the copy in TCRdb shows in-frame clones only, minus some. The profile covers over 95,000 clones, with more than 75% appearing a single time and 10% to 15% taken by the ten largest. Material: peripheral blood, obtained on day 0 of AZD1222 vaccination. The source is an adult in good health.

The rearrangement uses TRBV6-2 or TRBV6-3 and TRBJ2-7, with TRBD2 matching 7 bases. CDR3 length: 15 residues. Germline CDR1 is MNHEY and CDR2 is SVGEGT. Germline trimming cut 6 bases from V and 6 bases from J; bases unmatched to any gene: 14. CDR3 in DNA: TGTGCCAGCAGCTCTCTAGGTGGGAGGGCGGTCGAGCAGTACTTC. Translated, it gives CASSSLGGRAVEQYF.

The chain uses TRBV7-2 and TRBJ2-1, with TRBD1 matching over 11 bases. Germline lookup yields CDR1 SGHTA and CDR2 FQGNSA. The V and J ends lost 1 base and 13 bases, in that order; junction bases with no gene match: 3. This CDR3 contains 13 residues. CDR3 bases: TGTGCCAGCAGCTTAGAGGACAGGGGGCGTCAGTTCTTC. It translates to CASSLEDRGRQFF.

The chain recombines TRBV19 with TRBJ2-1, with 9 bases lining up with TRBD1. The CDR3 consists of 17 residues. J was trimmed by 0 bases and V by 9 bases; bases with no gene match: 12. Germline V lookup: CDR1 LNHDA, CDR2 SQIVND (reference sequence). CDR3 bases: TGTGCCAGCACCCGGACAGGGGACATACGCTCCTACAATGAGCAGTTCTTC. Residues: CASTRTGDIRSYNEQFF.

This chain uses TRBV9 with TRBJ2-7; TRBD2 matches 7 bases. This CDR3 contains 12 residues. Trimming removed 0 bases from V and 7 bases from J; junction bases left unmatched: 1. Germline-derived CDR1 and CDR2 are SGDLS and YYNGEE. CDR3 coding DNA: TGTGCCAGCAGCGTAGAAGCGGGAGAGCAGTACTTC. As protein: CASSVEAGEQYF. Using reference TRBV9 and TRBJ2-7 for the parts outside the CDR3, the full variable domain is DSGVTQTPKHLITATGQRVTLRCSPRSGDLSVYWYQQSLDQGLQFLIQYYNGEERAKGNILERFSAQQFPDLHSELNLSSLELGDSALYFCASSVEAGEQYFGPGTRLTVT.

This rearrangement joins TRBV28 to TRBJ2-1; TRBD2 agrees at 13 bases. The CDR3 loop spans 14 amino acids. With 8 bases clipped from V and 5 bases from J, the junction kept 3 bases outside the gene matches. From germline, CDR1 is MDHEN and CDR2 SYDVKM. The CDR3 region is CASQLAGGDNEQFF. CDR3 nucleotide sequence: TGTGCCAGCCAACTAGCGGGAGGGGACAATGAGCAGTTCTTC.

This chain uses TRBV3-1 (or the pseudogene TRBV3-2) with TRBJ2-7, with D tentatively TRBD2 (6 bases). Between the trimmed V and J ends, which lost 4 bases and 2 bases, there was a span of 18 bases. The CDR3 sequence is 16 residues long. CDR1 LGHDT and CDR2 YNNKEL come from the germline V gene (reference sequence). The CDR3 protein is CASSPPTSLPAYEQYF. Written as DNA, the CDR3 is TGTGCCAGCAGCCCGCCGACTAGTCTCCCGGCCTACGAGCAGTACTTC.

This chain uses TRBV7-3 with TRBJ2-5, with D possibly called TRBD1 or TRBD2 (5 bases each). V was cut by 5 bases and J by 3 bases, with 10 bases left in between. In germline, CDR1 is SGHTA, CDR2 FQGTGA. The CDR3 consists of 13 residues. This chain's CDR3 is CASSRRGEETQYF. CDR3 DNA sequence: TGTGCCAGCAGCCGTCGAGGGGAAGAGACCCAGTACTTC.

This chain links TRBV3-1 (or the pseudogene TRBV3-2) with TRBJ2-3; 13 nucleotides line up with TRBD2. V gave up 4 bases and J gave up 6 bases; unmatched junction bases: 16. Germline CDR1 LGHDT, CDR2 YNNKEL (reference sequence). CDR3 length: 19 amino acids. This CDR3 reads CASSRPGLAGLLPGDTQYF. CDR3 nucleotides: TGTGCCAGCAGCCGACCGGGACTAGCGGGACTCCTGCCGGGGGATACGCAGTATTTT.

This clone was picked up one time. This rearrangement joins TRBV28 to TRBJ2-5; the D is unclear. The V end lost 2 bases, the J end lost 2 bases, and 12 bases lay between the germline ends. The CDR3 length is 15 residues. CDR1 and CDR2 from the germline V gene are MDHEN and SYDVKM. CDR3 loop: CASSLSGGLQETQYF. The CDR3 nucleotides read TGTGCCAGCAGTTTAAGTGGCGGCCTTCAAGAGACCCAGTACTTC.

V usage is TRBV2 and J usage is TRBJ2-5; D unresolved. Trimming cost V 2 bases and J 4 bases, with 14 bases left between them. This CDR3 is 15 amino acids long. Germline lookup yields CDR1 SNHLY and CDR2 FYNNEI. The CDR3 spells CASSERRPLGETQYF. The CDR3, as DNA: TGTGCCAGCAGTGAAAGAAGGCCTCTTGGAGAGACCCAGTACTTC.